Shown below are 8 T cell receptor beta chains from a single sample sequenced in a study of cytomegalovirus exposure and HLA in healthy donors. Vbeta (60) and Jbeta (13) primers were used in the PCR. Profiling relied on immunoSEQ multiplex PCR, and the TCRdb table lists in-frame clones only, not all of them. The table shows some 66,000 clones, with around three quarters occurring only once. The material sequenced was PBMCs. The source is a man aged 60 to 75 in good health and CMV-seropositive.

In DNA, the CDR3 is TGCGCCTCCAGGGGAGAGGCATCCTACGAGCAGTACTTC. It yields the protein CASRGEASYEQYF. The J gene is TRBJ2-7, the V gene TRBV10-2; weak D call: TRBD1 (6 bases). CDR1 and CDR2 (germline): WSHSY, SAAADI. This CDR3 contains 13 residues. Deletions cut 11 bases from V and 1 base from J, with 15 bases between.

V gene TRBV29-1 combines with J gene TRBJ1-1; D is uncertain. Germline V gene data show CDR1 as SQVTM and CDR2 as ANQGSEA. The V gene lost 7 bases and the J gene lost 5 bases, with 11 bases spanning the gap. The CDR3 runs to 11 residues. The CDR3 reads CSAQSGTEAFF. The CDR3 nucleotides read TGCAGCGCCCAGAGCGGGACTGAAGCTTTCTTT.

The rearrangement joins TRBV11-3 to TRBJ1-1; D uncertain. CDR1 is SGHNT and CDR2 is YENEEA in the germline V gene. Trimming left V 5 bases short and J 3 bases short, with 10 bases between. The length of the CDR3 is 13 residues. CDR3 loop: CASSQSLDTEAFF. For the CDR3, the DNA is TGTGCCAGCAGCCAGTCTTTGGACACTGAAGCTTTCTTT.

The chain links TRBV6-5 to TRBJ1-1, with D possibly being TRBD1 (6 bases). CDR1 is MNHEY, CDR2 SVGAGI, per germline. Trimming took off 8 bases at V and 8 bases at J, with 9 bases between the two ends. The CDR3 is 10 amino acids. The CDR3 protein is CASSDREAFF. The CDR3 DNA is TGTGCCAGCTCGGACAGAGAAGCTTTCTTT.

The rearrangement links TRBV9 to TRBJ1-4; D is possibly TRBD1 (5 bases). This CDR3 contains 16 residues. Per germline, CDR1 SGDLS and CDR2 YYNGEE. Between the trimmed V and J ends, which lost 0 bases and 3 bases, there was a span of 12 bases. In DNA form, the CDR3 reads TGTGCCAGCAGCGTAGGGGCCGGGACTTCTAATGAAAAACTGTTTTTT. Protein product: CASSVGAGTSNEKLFF.

The V gene is TRBV4-2, the J gene TRBJ2-1; TRBD2 might be the D (7 bases). From germline, CDR1 is LGHNA and CDR2 YNFKEQ. The CDR3 loop spans 14 amino acids. With 0 bases removed from V and 10 bases from J, the gap between germline ends came to 13 bases. CDR3 sequence (DNA): TGTGCCAGCAGCCAAGACGGGGGGCGTCAAGAGCAGTTCTTC. It yields the protein CASSQDGGRQEQFF.

The V call is TRBV6-1, the J call TRBJ2-1; no clear D gene. The germline CDR1 and CDR2 sequences are MNHNS and SASEGT. The CDR3 covers 11 residues. With 7 bases removed from V and 5 bases from J, the gap between germline ends came to 6 bases. The CDR3 coding sequence is TGTGCCAGCACCGCGGACAATGAGCAGTTCTTC. This encodes CASTADNEQFF.

The DNA of the CDR3 is TGTGCCAGCAGCCACCCGCGACTAGCGGGAGGATGGGAGACCCAGTACTTC. This sequence encodes CASSHPRLAGGWETQYF. This sequence joins TRBV11-3 and TRBJ2-5, with 13 bases lining up with TRBD2. CDR3 length: 17 amino acids. Looked up from germline, CDR1 is SGHNT and CDR2 is YENEEA. V was clipped by 5 bases and J by 5 bases; unmatched bases: 11.